These 28 T cell receptor beta chains came from one sample sequenced in a study of early T cells in non-severe SARS-CoV-2 infection. MiXCR was run by TCRdb on the 5' RACE reads, yielding one entry per CDR3 protein. The table has about 60,000 distinct CDR3 sequences, around 8.9% seen once. Sequencing was performed on whole blood. These receptor sequences come from an adult who was a healthcare worker with PCR-confirmed SARS-CoV-2 infection or an uninfected control (not recorded which).

This clonotype appeared many times. The chain uses TRBV3-1 and TRBJ1-2; a possible D gene is TRBD1 (5 bases). Trimming left V 1 base short and J 7 bases short, with 10 bases between. Germline CDR1 LGHDT, CDR2 YNNKEL (reference sequence). This CDR3 has 13 residues. CDR3 region: CASSQGQGVGYTF. CDR3 nucleotide sequence: TGTGCCAGCAGCCAAGGGCAAGGGGTTGGCTACACCTTC.

The gene calls are TRBV5-1 and TRBJ1-1; weak D call: TRBD1 (5 bases). From germline, CDR1 is SGHRS and CDR2 YFSETQ. The CDR3 has 13 residues. Trimming left V 3 bases short and J 4 bases short, with 10 bases between. CDR3 nucleotide sequence: TGCGCCAGCAGCTCCACCGGGGGCACTGAAGCTTTCTTT. Amino acid sequence: CASSSTGGTEAFF.

This clonotype was counted between two and nine times. V and J are TRBV7-2 and TRBJ2-4; D is possibly TRBD2 (5 bases). Trimming took off 5 bases at V and 7 bases at J, with 9 bases between the two ends. CDR3 length: 12 residues. CDR1 is SGHTA and CDR2 is FQGNSA in the germline V gene. The CDR3, as DNA: TGTGCCAGCAGCCCCCCGGGGAACATTCAGTACTTC. Residues: CASSPPGNIQYF.

This clonotype was seen repeatedly, ten times or more. This chain connects TRBV7-3 to TRBJ2-1; D perhaps matches TRBD2 (5 bases). CDR1 is SGHTA, CDR2 FQGTGA, per germline. The V end was cut by 3 bases, the J end by 4 bases, with 13 bases between. The CDR3 covers 15 residues. The CDR3 DNA follows: TGTGCCAGCAGCTTGGGAGTGGAGCCTTACAATGAGCAGTTCTTC. It encodes CASSLGVEPYNEQFF.

In its sample, this clonotype was seen many times. The V and J genes are TRBV7-9 and TRBJ2-7; D may correspond to TRBD1 or TRBD2 (5 bases each). The CDR3 is 19 amino acids. From germline, CDR1 is SEHNR and CDR2 FQNEAQ (reference sequence). V was pared by 5 bases and J by 2 bases, with 28 bases between. The CDR3 spells CASSPIRLQLEGRAYEQYF. The CDR3 coding sequence is TGTGCCAGCAGCCCCATCCGGCTCCAACTAGAGGGACGAGCCTACGAGCAGTACTTC.

This clonotype was seen many times. The chain combines TRBV7-2 with TRBJ2-3; TRBD2 aligns across 11 bases. The germline gives CDR1 SGHTA, CDR2 FQGNSA. The CDR3 runs 17 residues. V was clipped by 5 bases and J by 2 bases; unmatched bases: 9. The DNA of the CDR3 is TGTGCCAGCAGCATAAGACTAGCGGGGACGATCACAGATACGCAGTATTTT. Protein product: CASSIRLAGTITDTQYF.

This clonotype was detected only a few times. Its ends do not fully match the called genes, so a read error is possible. J is TRBJ2-1 and V is TRBV6-2 or TRBV6-3, with D tentatively TRBD1 or TRBD2 (5 bases each). The germline gives CDR1 MNHEY, CDR2 SVGEGT. The length of the CDR3 is 13 residues. The CDR3 spells CVSSKPGTNEQFF. The CDR3 DNA reads TGTGTCAGCAGTAAACCGGGGACCAATGAGCAGTTCTTC.

Concerning this clonotype itself: This could be a read error, since a much larger clone is one nucleotide away. The chain couples TRBV27 to TRBJ1-1; D gene unclear. The CDR3 length is 14 residues. Trimming stripped 4 bases from V and 1 base from J, with 10 bases between. CDR1 MNHEY and CDR2 SMNVEV come from the germline V gene (reference sequence). CDR3 nucleotides: TGTGCCAGCAGTTCCCGGGCCTCGAACACTGAAGCTTTCTTT. This translates into CASSSRASNTEAFF.

The J gene is TRBJ2-2, the V gene TRBV28, with D unclear. Germline V CDR1 and CDR2: MDHEN, SYDVKM. CDR3 length: 15 residues. Trimming left V 3 bases short and J 1 base short, with 9 bases between. The CDR3 here is CASSFNVENTGELFF. CDR3 nucleotides: TGTGCCAGCAGTTTTAACGTCGAGAACACCGGGGAGCTGTTTTTT.

This clonotype was counted between two and nine times. V gene TRBV29-1 combines with J gene TRBJ2-3; 10 nucleotides agree with TRBD2. The J segment lost 0 bases and the V segment lost 5 bases, leaving 5 bases of the junction unmatched. CDR3 length: 15 amino acids. The V gene's germline CDR1 is SQVTM and CDR2 ANQGSEA. CDR3 protein: CSVTTSGFSTDTQYF. CDR3 nucleotide sequence: TGCAGCGTTACGACTAGCGGGTTTAGCACAGATACGCAGTATTTT.

The table lists this clonotype with many counts. The chain joins TRBV7-8 to TRBJ1-4, with a weak D call TRBD1 (5 bases). Trimming left V 6 bases short and J 7 bases short, with 15 bases between. This CDR3 is built from 14 residues. Germline lookup yields CDR1 SGHVS and CDR2 FQNEAQ. Here the CDR3 DNA reads TGTGCCAGCAGGCCCGGGACGGTCGGTGAAAAACTGTTTTTT. Protein: CASRPGTVGEKLFF. The full variable domain, rest sourced from reference TRBV7-8 and TRBJ1-4, is GAGVSQSPRYKVAKRGQDVALRCDPISGHVSLFWYQQALGQGPEFLTYFQNEAQLDKSGLPSDRFFAERPEGSVSTLKIQRTQQEDSAVYLCASRPGTVGEKLFFGSGTQLSVL.

This chain joins TRBV6-2 or TRBV6-3 and TRBJ1-5, with D possibly being TRBD1 (6 bases). Germline assignment: CDR1 MNHEY and CDR2 SVGEGT. The CDR3 is 16 residues long. V was cut by 8 bases and J by 3 bases, with 20 bases left in between. CDR3 region: CASGGLQHSNNQPQHF. The CDR3 DNA reads TGTGCCAGCGGGGGCCTGCAGCACTCAAACAATCAGCCCCAGCATTTT.

This clonotype has more than one count but fewer than ten. The chain is built from TRBV9 and TRBJ2-6; D call uncertain. The germline V gene encodes CDR1 SGDLS and CDR2 YYNGEE. Trimming shortened V by 0 bases and J by 0 bases, and 4 bases separated the two germline ends. The CDR3 covers 15 residues. CDR3 in amino acids: CASSVGHSGANVLTF. The CDR3 region has the DNA TGTGCCAGCAGCGTAGGTCACTCTGGGGCCAACGTCCTGACTTTC. Full variable domain (missing parts from reference TRBV9 and TRBJ2-6): DSGVTQTPKHLITATGQRVTLRCSPRSGDLSVYWYQQSLDQGLQFLIQYYNGEERAKGNILERFSAQQFPDLHSELNLSSLELGDSALYFCASSVGHSGANVLTFGAGSRLTVL.

The sample holds one count of this clonotype. The chain couples TRBV6-6 to TRBJ2-7, with D perhaps TRBD2 (6 bases). The CDR3 sequence is 12 residues long. Germline V gives CDR1 MNHNY, CDR2 SVGAGI (reference sequence). Deletions cut 6 bases from V and 3 bases from J, with 9 bases between. DNA for the CDR3: TGTGCCAGCAGGCAGGACTACTACGAGCAGTACTTC. Its protein product is CASRQDYYEQYF.

The chain employs TRBV20-1 and TRBJ2-3; the match to TRBD2 covers 10 bases. The CDR3 runs to 16 residues. V lost 0 bases, J lost 4 bases, and 7 bases stayed unmatched. Per germline, CDR1 DFQATT and CDR2 SNEGSKA (reference sequence). CDR3 nucleotides: TGCAGTGCTAGAGACTTTAGCGGGAGGCCTGCAGATACGCAGTATTTT. Its protein is CSARDFSGRPADTQYF.

This clonotype was detected a few times. The chain combines TRBV7-2 with TRBJ2-3; D might be TRBD2 (6 bases). Trimming cost V 5 bases and J 2 bases, with 14 bases left between them. CDR1 SGHTA and CDR2 FQGNSA come from the germline V gene. The CDR3 consists of 15 residues. CDR3 amino acids: CASSPRDSFTDTQYF. The CDR3, as DNA: TGTGCCAGCAGCCCCCGGGACTCCTTCACAGATACGCAGTATTTT.

V and J are TRBV7-6 and TRBJ2-3; tentatively, D is TRBD2 (5 bases). The CDR3 has 13 amino acids. The V gene lost 4 bases and the J gene lost 5 bases, with 10 bases spanning the gap. Germline V gene lookup returns CDR1 SGHVS and CDR2 FNYEAQ. This CDR3 reads CASSSYGGDTQYF. The CDR3 region has the DNA TGTGCCAGCAGCTCTTACGGAGGAGATACGCAGTATTTT.

CDR3 DNA: TGTGCCAGCAGCCGGACTAGTATCGCCTACCAAGAGACCCAGTACTTC. Translating it yields CASSRTSIAYQETQYF. The chain has TRBV7-9 and TRBJ2-5, with TRBD2 matching 7 bases. V lost 5 bases, J lost 0 bases, and 9 bases stayed unmatched. The CDR3 covers 16 residues. Germline assignment: CDR1 SEHNR and CDR2 FQNEAQ (reference sequence).

This clonotype was seen many times. The genes are TRBV28 and TRBJ2-2, with D perhaps TRBD2 (6 bases). Germline V CDR1 and CDR2: MDHEN, SYDVKM. This CDR3 region has 14 residues. Trimming left V 6 bases short and J 2 bases short, with 10 bases between. CDR3 sequence (DNA): TGTGCCAGCAGGCTCGGGAGTAACACCGGGGAGCTGTTTTTT. Translating gives CASRLGSNTGELFF.

This clonotype was recorded a few times. The rearrangement links TRBV28 to TRBJ1-6; 9 bases are shared with TRBD1. The CDR3 consists of 15 residues. The germline V gene encodes CDR1 MDHEN and CDR2 SYDVKM. J gave up 8 bases and V 4 bases, and 6 bases lay outside the gene matches. The CDR3 DNA reads as TGTGCCAGCAGTTCGCCGGGACAGGGACATTCACCCCTCCACTTT. It is translated as CASSSPGQGHSPLHF.

The chain carries TRBV5-6 and TRBJ2-7; weak D call: TRBD2 (6 bases). The CDR3 runs to 15 residues. Trimming removed 4 bases from V and 5 bases from J, with 19 bases in between. Germline lookup yields CDR1 SGHDT and CDR2 YYEEEE. CDR3 region: CASSQRSGVVNEQYF. The CDR3 region has the DNA TGTGCCAGCAGCCAGCGATCGGGAGTAGTGAACGAGCAGTACTTC.

This clonotype was found a few times. The junction shows a germline mismatch at one end, possibly a read error. The chain recombines TRBV7-7 with TRBJ2-1, with D possibly TRBD2 on 5 matching bases. The CDR3 consists of 14 residues. Per germline, CDR1 SSHAT and CDR2 FNYEAQ (reference sequence). In DNA, the CDR3 is TGTGCTAGCAGCCCAAGTAGCGTCTACAATGAGCAGTTCTTC. It translates to CASSPSSVYNEQFF.

This sequence joins TRBV29-1 and TRBJ2-1; 10 bases align to TRBD2. Trimming removed 7 bases from V and 5 bases from J; junction bases left unmatched: 11. Germline V gene data show CDR1 as SQVTM and CDR2 as ANQGSEA. This CDR3 spans 15 amino acids. Here the CDR3 reads CSGGGSSGRNNEQFF. The DNA for the CDR3 is TGCAGCGGGGGTGGGTCTAGCGGGAGAAACAATGAGCAGTTCTTC.

Comment on this clonotype: A single base separates this from a much larger clone, so it may be a read error. The J gene is TRBJ2-3, the V gene TRBV28; D is uncertain. The CDR3 spans 13 residues. Per germline, CDR1 MDHEN and CDR2 SYDVKM. Trimming removed 4 bases from V and 8 bases from J, with 13 bases in between. CDR3 nucleotides: TGTGCCAGCAGTTCCTACTCCATACGTACGCAGTATTTT. Its protein is CASSSYSIRTQYF.

This clonotype was picked up many times. The J gene is TRBJ2-5, the V gene TRBV12-3 or TRBV12-4; TRBD1 matches 11 bases. The CDR3 spans 14 residues. J was trimmed by 6 bases and V by 5 bases; bases with no gene match: 5. The CDR3 reads CASSPRTGGKTQYF. As DNA, the CDR3 is TGTGCCAGCAGTCCCCGGACAGGGGGCAAGACCCAGTACTTC.

The J gene is TRBJ1-4, the V gene TRBV27; possibly TRBD1 for D (5 bases). V lost 0 bases and J 7 bases, leaving 12 bases between the germline ends. The length of the CDR3 is 15 residues. Per the germline V gene, CDR1 is MNHEY and CDR2 is SMNVEV (reference sequence). CDR3 in amino acids: CASSLSRGTGEKLFF. The CDR3 region has the DNA TGTGCCAGCAGTTTATCCAGAGGGACCGGTGAAAAACTGTTTTTT. Looking up the rest from reference TRBV27 and TRBJ1-4 gives the full variable domain: EAQVTQNPRYLITVTGKKLTVTCSQNMNHEYMSWYRQDPGLGLRQIYYSMNVEVTDKGDVPEGYKVSRKEKRNFPLILESPSPNQTSLYFCASSLSRGTGEKLFFGSGTQLSVL.

This clonotype was seen ten or more times. The gene calls are TRBV7-3 and TRBJ2-1, with D uncertain. Germline V lookup: CDR1 SGHTA, CDR2 FQGTGA. The CDR3 is made up of 13 amino acids. V gave up 4 bases and J gave up 3 bases, with 7 bases separating them. The CDR3 DNA follows: TGTGCCAGCAGCTACGAGGACTACAATGAGCAGTTCTTC. This codes for CASSYEDYNEQFF.

This clonotype came up a few times. This chain uses TRBV25-1 with TRBJ1-1; D remains ambiguous. V was shortened by 8 bases and J by 0 bases, with 10 bases between the two germline ends. The CDR3 extends over 13 amino acids. Germline V gives CDR1 MGHDK, CDR2 SYGVNS. CDR3 protein: CASRAAMNTEAFF. The CDR3 DNA reads TGTGCCAGCCGGGCCGCAATGAACACTGAAGCTTTCTTT.